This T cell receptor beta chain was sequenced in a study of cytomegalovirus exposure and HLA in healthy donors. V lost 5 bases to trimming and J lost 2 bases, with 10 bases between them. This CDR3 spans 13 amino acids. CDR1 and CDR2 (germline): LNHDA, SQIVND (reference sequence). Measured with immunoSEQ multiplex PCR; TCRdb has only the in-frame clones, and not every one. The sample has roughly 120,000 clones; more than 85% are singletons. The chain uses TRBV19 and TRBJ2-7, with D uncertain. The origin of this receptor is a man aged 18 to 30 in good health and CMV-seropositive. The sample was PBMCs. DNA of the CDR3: TGTGCCAGTAGTCCCGGCAGGACCTACGAGCAGTACTTC. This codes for CASSPGRTYEQYF. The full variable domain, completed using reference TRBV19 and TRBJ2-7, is DGGITQSPKYLFRKEGQNVTLSCEQNLNHDAMYWYRQDPGQGLRLIYYSQIVNDFQKGDIAEGYSVSREKKESFPLTVTSAQKNPTAFYLCASSPGRTYEQYFGPGTRLTVT.